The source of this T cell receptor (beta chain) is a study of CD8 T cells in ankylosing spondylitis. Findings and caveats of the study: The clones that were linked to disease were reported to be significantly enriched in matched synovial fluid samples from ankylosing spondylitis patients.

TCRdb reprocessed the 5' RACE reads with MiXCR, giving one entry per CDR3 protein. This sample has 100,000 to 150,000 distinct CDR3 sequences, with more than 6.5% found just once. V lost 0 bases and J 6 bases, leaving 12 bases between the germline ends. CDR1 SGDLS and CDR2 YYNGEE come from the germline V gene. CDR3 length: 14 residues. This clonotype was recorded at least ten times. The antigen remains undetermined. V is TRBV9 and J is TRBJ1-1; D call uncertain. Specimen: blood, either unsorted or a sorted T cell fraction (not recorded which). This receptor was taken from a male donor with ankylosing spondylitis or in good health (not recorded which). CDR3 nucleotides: TGTGCCAGCAGCGTAGGACCAGTACCCCCTGAAGCTTTCTTT. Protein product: CASSVGPVPPEAFF. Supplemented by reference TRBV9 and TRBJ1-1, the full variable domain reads DSGVTQTPKHLITATGQRVTLRCSPRSGDLSVYWYQQSLDQGLQFLIQYYNGEERAKGNILERFSAQQFPDLHSELNLSSLELGDSALYFCASSVGPVPPEAFFGQGTRLTVV.